This T cell receptor beta chain was recorded in a study of T cells after yellow fever vaccination. One entry per CDR3 protein, called by TCRdb with MiXCR from the 5' RACE reads. The sample lists some 560,000 distinct CDR3 sequences, around a sixth seen once, with 15% to 20% in the top ten. Ten or more counts support this clonotype. This TCR was sampled from a man between 18 and 29 years old who received the YFV17D yellow fever vaccine. The source was PBMCs, collected about 5 days after the first yellow fever vaccination.

CDR3 sequence (DNA): TGCAGCGTTGAATCGGGGACAGGGTCGAGGGGCTACACCTTC. Translation: CSVESGTGSRGYTF. The chain is built from TRBV29-1 and TRBJ1-2; 9 positions match TRBD1. Per the germline V gene, CDR1 is SQVTM and CDR2 is ANQGSEA. Trimming at V came to 2 bases and at J to 8 bases, leaving 9 bases not matched to a gene. This CDR3 comprises 14 residues. The whole variable domain, remainder taken from reference TRBV29-1 and TRBJ1-2, is SAVISQKPSRDICQRGTSLTIQCQVDSQVTMMFWYRQQPGQSLTLIATANQGSEATYESGFVIDKFPISRPNLTFSTLTVSNMSPEDSSIYLCSVESGTGSRGYTFGSGTRLTVV.